This TCR beta chain derives from a study of regulatory T cells in long-lasting Graves disease. Study-wide background: Newly diagnosed Graves' patients had taken antithyroid drugs under 3 months.

This clonotype has a count of ten or more. Its specificity is not known. Trimming removed 2 bases from V and 11 bases from J, with 10 bases in between. Germline loops: CDR1 MNHEY, CDR2 SVGEGT. The CDR3 is made up of 12 amino acids. This sample's time point: newly diagnosed GD, antithyroid drugs for less than 3 months. Making the TCR library involved RNA that had been extracted from PBMCs. Arm-PCR with iRepertoire HTBI primers amplified the CDR3 regions for these TCR beta libraries. TCRdb reprocessed the multiplex PCR reads via MiXCR and lists one record per CDR3 protein. The sample holds approximately 230,000 distinct CDR3 sequences; around 20% are singletons and the top ten take around 21%. Whole-study results and caveats: TCR diversity in persistent Graves' patients was below that of newly diagnosed ones.

The clonotype was recovered from a female donor with Graves disease. The gene calls are TRBV6-2 or TRBV6-3 and TRBJ2-4; TRBD2 is a possible D gene (6 bases). The material was peripheral blood mononuclear cells (PBMCs), obtained at new diagnosis, from a patient treated with antithyroid drugs. The CDR3 DNA reads TGTGCCAGCAGTTACAGCGGAGGGGTTCAGTACTTC. Its protein is CASSYSGGVQYF.